The 5 T cell receptor beta chains listed next were all sequenced from one sample in a study of T cells in Graves' hyperthyroidism and ophthalmopathy. The source material, RNA transcripts, was used to amplify TCR beta CDR3 regions. The TCR CDR3 was amplified in a first-round RT-PCR using the HTBI primer set. TCRdb reprocessed the multiplex PCR reads via MiXCR and lists one record per CDR3 protein. Of 500,000 to 550,000 distinct CDR3 sequences listed, about 20% are singletons. The sample consisted of blood. Receptor source: a middle-aged man with Graves' ophthalmopathy.

V gene TRBV19 combines with J gene TRBJ1-1; no clear D gene. Germline CDR1 is LNHDA and CDR2 is SQIVND (reference sequence). The V end was cut by 8 bases, the J end by 0 bases, with 7 bases between. This CDR3 is built from 12 residues. CDR3 coding DNA: TGTGCCAGTTACGGACTGAACACTGAAGCTTTCTTT. Translated: CASYGLNTEAFF.

This clonotype was recorded a few times. This rearrangement joins TRBV20-1 to TRBJ2-7; 10 positions agree with TRBD2. J lost 2 bases, V lost 0 bases, and 4 bases had no gene match. The CDR3 has 15 residues. CDR1 is DFQATT and CDR2 is SNEGSKA in the germline V gene (reference sequence). The DNA for the CDR3 is TGCAGTGCTAGAGATCCTAGCGGGAGCCCCTACGAGCAGTACTTC. This gives the protein CSARDPSGSPYEQYF.

This clonotype was recorded at least ten times. The rearrangement uses TRBV6-2 or TRBV6-3 and TRBJ2-1; TRBD1 aligns across 7 bases. The CDR3 is 14 residues long. CDR1 and CDR2 from the germline V gene are MNHEY and SVGEGT. The V and J ends lost 2 bases and 5 bases, in that order; junction bases with no gene match: 3. The CDR3 sequence: CASSYTQGDNEQFF. The CDR3 bases are TGTGCCAGCAGTTACACCCAGGGGGACAATGAGCAGTTCTTC.

There are many counts of this clonotype. The V call is TRBV2, the J call TRBJ2-6; D remains unclear. Germline V CDR1 and CDR2: SNHLY, FYNNEI. Trimming took off 6 bases at V and 2 bases at J, with 11 bases between the two ends. The length of the CDR3 is 15 residues. CDR3 protein: CASRVTVAGANVLTF. The CDR3 region has the DNA TGTGCCAGCAGGGTCACAGTCGCTGGGGCCAACGTCCTGACTTTC.

As to this clonotype: A much larger clone differs by one base, so this may be a read error. This chain connects TRBV11-2 to TRBJ1-1, with 9 bases matching TRBD1. Germline lookup yields CDR1 SGHAT and CDR2 FQNNGV. V dropped 1 base and J dropped 0; count of bases not matched to a gene: 15. The CDR3 consists of 20 residues. For the CDR3, the DNA is TGTGCCAGCAGCTTAGTGAGTCAGGGACAGGGTATCCGCGTGAACACTGAAGCTTTCTTT. Translating it yields CASSLVSQGQGIRVNTEAFF.